What follows is one T cell receptor (beta chain) and its context. What this receptor recognizes is not known. No base-level quality is on record; no much larger clone is a single base apart. Trimming accounts for 3 bases at V and 0 bases at J, while the number of junction bases matched to no gene is 15. The germline V gene (reference sequence) supplies CDR1 SGHNT and CDR2 YYREEE. The CDR3 runs 19 amino acids, cysteine and phenylalanine included. The only DNA kept is the CDR3, 57 bases in frame from the first base. The donors belonged to the validation cohort of over a hundred subjects, which was separate from the 666-subject first cohort. The data stem from a study of cytomegalovirus exposure and HLA in healthy donors (TCRdb year 2017). About the investigation overall: According to a later analysis, one platform produced both the roughly 120 validation repertoires and the roughly 640 repertoires of the first cohort. The study was designed to test whether signatures of past pathogen exposure could be identified by cataloging public T cell receptors. To predict cytomegalovirus infection status, the study brought together high-throughput TCR immunosequencing, statistical association of individual TCRs with disease status, and machine learning. Besides the first cohort of 666 subjects, a separate validation cohort made up of over 100 different subjects was used. Study-wide conclusions, independent of this receptor: A later analysis lacked HLA typing for the validation cohort, so it scored co-occurrence in that cohort across all 120 repertoires. In vitro tests confirmed that a few of the cytomegalovirus-associated TCR beta chains recognize cytomegalovirus antigens. The study listed around 160 TCR beta chains as associated with cytomegalovirus. Of the cluster scores, 85% to 95% were above 0 in a later analysis, which found that TCRs clustered in the first cohort also tended to co-occur in the 95 to 150 validation repertoires. Across donors, most TCR sequences were observed very rarely, whereas some public TCRs were present in many individuals. According to the authors, the approach could potentially be generalized to other disease states and immunological phenotypes. The classifier was reported to diagnose cytomegalovirus status with high specificity and sensitivity in both the original cohort and the validation cohort.

The library was built by means of the immunoSEQ multiplex PCR assay. In the authors' own workflow: A statistical classification framework was built for diagnosing cytomegalovirus status from the catalog of TCR beta chain sequences. The clones in this table, taken by TCRdb from immuneACCESS, are in-frame only. Not every clone is retained; where verified, under half of the shortfall comes from an unresolved V gene, and the cause of the rest is unknown. V and J calls and clone size are copied from that table; D and trimming were computed from the DNA. The sample data list 300,000 to 450,000 clones, and 80% to 90% of these were observed just once. The ten biggest clones cover roughly 0.8% of the sample.

The sequence came from a woman younger than 30 in good health and CMV-seronegative. Specimen: PBMCs. Rearrangement joined TRBV5-4 to TRBJ2-3; TRBD2 aligns with 8 central bases. The DNA reads TGTGCCAGCAGCTCTACTAGCGGAAGTCAAAAGGGGAGCACAGATACGCAGTATTTT. Its translation reads: CASSSTSGSQKGSTDTQYF.